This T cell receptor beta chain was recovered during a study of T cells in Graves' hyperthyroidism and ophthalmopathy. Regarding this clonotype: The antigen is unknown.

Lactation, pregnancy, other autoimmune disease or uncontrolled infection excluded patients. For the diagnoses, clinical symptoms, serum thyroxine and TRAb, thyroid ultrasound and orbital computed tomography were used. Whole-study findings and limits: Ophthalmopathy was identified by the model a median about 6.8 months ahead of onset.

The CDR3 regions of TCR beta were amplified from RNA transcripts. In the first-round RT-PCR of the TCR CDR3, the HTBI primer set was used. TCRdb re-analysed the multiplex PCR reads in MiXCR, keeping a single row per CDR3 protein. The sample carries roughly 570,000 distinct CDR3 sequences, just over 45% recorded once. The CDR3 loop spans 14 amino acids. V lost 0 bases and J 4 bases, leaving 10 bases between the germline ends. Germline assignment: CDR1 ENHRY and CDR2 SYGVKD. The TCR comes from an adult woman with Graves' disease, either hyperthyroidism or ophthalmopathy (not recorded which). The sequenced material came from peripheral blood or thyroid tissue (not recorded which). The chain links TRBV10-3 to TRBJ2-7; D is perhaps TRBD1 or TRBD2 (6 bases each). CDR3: CAISESRGAYEQYF. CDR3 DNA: TGTGCCATCAGTGAGTCAAGGGGGGCGTACGAGCAGTACTTC.